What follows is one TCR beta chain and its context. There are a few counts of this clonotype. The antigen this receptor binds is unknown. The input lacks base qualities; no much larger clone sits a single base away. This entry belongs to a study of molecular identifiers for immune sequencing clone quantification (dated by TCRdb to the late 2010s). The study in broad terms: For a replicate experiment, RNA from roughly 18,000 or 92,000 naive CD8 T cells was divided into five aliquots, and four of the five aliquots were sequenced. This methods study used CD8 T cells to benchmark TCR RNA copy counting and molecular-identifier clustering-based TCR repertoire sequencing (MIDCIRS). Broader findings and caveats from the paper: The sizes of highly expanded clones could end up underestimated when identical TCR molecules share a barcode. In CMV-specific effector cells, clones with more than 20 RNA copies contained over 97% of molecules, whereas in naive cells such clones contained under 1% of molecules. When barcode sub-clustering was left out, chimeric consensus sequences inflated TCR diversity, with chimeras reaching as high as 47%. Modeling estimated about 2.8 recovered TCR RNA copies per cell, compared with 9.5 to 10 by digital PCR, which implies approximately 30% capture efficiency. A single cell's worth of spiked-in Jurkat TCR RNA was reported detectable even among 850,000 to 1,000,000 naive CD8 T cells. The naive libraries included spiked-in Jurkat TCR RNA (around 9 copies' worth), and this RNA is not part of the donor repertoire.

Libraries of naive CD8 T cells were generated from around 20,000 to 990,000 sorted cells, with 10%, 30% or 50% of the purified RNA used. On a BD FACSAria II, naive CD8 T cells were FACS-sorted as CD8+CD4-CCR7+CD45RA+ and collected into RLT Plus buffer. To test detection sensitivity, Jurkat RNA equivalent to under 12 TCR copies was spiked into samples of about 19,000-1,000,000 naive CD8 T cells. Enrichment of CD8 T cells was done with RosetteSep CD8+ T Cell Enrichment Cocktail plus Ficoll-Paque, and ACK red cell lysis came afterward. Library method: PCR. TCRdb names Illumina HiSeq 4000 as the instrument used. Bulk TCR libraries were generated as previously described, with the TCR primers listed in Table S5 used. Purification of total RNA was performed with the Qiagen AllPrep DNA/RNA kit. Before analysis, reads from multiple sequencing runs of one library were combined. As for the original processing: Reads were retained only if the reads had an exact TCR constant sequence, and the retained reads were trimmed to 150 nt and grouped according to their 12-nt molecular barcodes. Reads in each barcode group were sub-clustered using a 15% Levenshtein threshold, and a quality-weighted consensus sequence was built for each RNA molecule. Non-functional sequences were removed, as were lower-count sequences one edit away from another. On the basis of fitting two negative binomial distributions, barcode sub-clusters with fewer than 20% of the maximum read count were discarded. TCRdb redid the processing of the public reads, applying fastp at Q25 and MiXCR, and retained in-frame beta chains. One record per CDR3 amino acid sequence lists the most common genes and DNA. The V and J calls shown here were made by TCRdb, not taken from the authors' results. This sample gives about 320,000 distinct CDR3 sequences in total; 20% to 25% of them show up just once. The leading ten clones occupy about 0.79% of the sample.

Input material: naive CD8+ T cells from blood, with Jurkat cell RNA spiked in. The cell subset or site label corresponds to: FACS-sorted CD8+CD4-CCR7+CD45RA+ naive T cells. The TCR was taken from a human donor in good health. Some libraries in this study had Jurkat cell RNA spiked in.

Read as DNA, the sequence is TGCGCCAGCAGCCAAGAGTTGGGACTAGCGGGAGGGCCGCACTACGAGCAGTACTTC. Its protein reads: CASSQELGLAGGPHYEQYF. This chain is built from TRBV4-3 and TRBJ2-7; 16 central nucleotides agree with TRBD2. The CDR3 starts with the cysteine, ends with the phenylalanine, and has 19 residues. Only the CDR3 part of the read is kept: 57 bases, read in frame from the first base. From a lookup of the germline V gene, CDR1 and CDR2 are LGHNA and YSLEER. The V end gives up 0 bases and the J end 3 bases, leaving 8 bases in the junction not matched to a gene.